Included here is one T cell receptor beta chain sequence, with context. The data derive from a study of T cells in tuberculosis. Study overall: IGRA-negative adolescents, IGRA-positive adolescents with latent tuberculosis and adults with active tuberculosis formed this South African cohort.

TCRdb's copy holds only in-frame clones and misses some; the assay was immunoSEQ multiplex PCR. There are 25,000 to 40,000 clones in the sample; 70% to 90% occur only once, and roughly 5.7% lies in the top ten. The time point here: new active TB diagnosis, blood taken before or within 7 days of starting treatment. The V gene end was trimmed by 10 bases and the J gene end by 3 bases; junction bases not matched to a gene: 12. CDR3 length: 15 residues. Germline V gives CDR1 LNHDA, CDR2 SQIVND (reference sequence). The chain has TRBV19 and TRBJ1-3; 7 bases are a match to TRBD1. The sequencing here drew on PBMCs, taken at tuberculosis diagnosis. The source is an adult with tuberculosis. CDR3 protein: CATIKGARLGNTIYF. The CDR3 DNA sequence: TGTGCCACCATAAAGGGGGCGAGGCTTGGAAACACCATATATTTT.